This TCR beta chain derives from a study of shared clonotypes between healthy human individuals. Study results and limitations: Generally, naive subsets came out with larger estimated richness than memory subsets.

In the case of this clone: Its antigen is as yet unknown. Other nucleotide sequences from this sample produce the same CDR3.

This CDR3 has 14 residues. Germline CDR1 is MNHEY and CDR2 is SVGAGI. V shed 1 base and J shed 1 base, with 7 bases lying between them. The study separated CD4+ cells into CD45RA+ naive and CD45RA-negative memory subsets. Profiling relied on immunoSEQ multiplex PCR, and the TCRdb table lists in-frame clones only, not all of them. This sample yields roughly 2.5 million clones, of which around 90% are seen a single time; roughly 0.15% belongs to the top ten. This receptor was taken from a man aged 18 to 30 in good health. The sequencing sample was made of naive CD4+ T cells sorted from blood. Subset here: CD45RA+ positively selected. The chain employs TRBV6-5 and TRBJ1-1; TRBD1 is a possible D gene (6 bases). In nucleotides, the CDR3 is TGTGCCAGCAGTTACTTGACAGGGAACACTGAAGCTTTCTTT. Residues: CASSYLTGNTEAFF.